What follows describes a single TCR beta chain. Its antigen is not known. This sample was taken from a study of blood T cells in healthy people across ages. Study conclusions and caveats: There were more naive CD4+ cells and higher diversity in long-lived donors than in aged donors. Per-million-T-cell TCR beta diversity fell roughly linearly with age.

Per individual sample, total RNA of at least 6 micrograms was extracted. Then a second PCR, running about 6 to 11 cycles, was carried out with a sample-barcoded 5' primer and a J-beta primer mix. A single record per CDR3 protein comes from TCRdb applying MiXCR to the 5' RACE reads. The sample lists some 850,000 distinct CDR3 sequences; around a quarter were seen once. CDR1 is LGHNA and CDR2 is YNFKEQ in the germline V gene. This CDR3 is built from 16 residues. J lost 5 bases, V lost 0 bases, and 8 bases had no gene match. Separately, the same data were catalogued under a study of T cells of mothers and their children.

The TCR originated in a boy aged 5-17 years in good health. V gene TRBV4-2 combines with J gene TRBJ1-1, with 8 nucleotides matching TRBD1. Sequenced material: blood. CDR3 amino acids: CASSQEAGGARTEAFF. DNA for the CDR3: TGTGCCAGCAGCCAAGAGGCAGGGGGCGCAAGGACTGAAGCTTTCTTT.